A selection of T cell receptor beta chains follows, all from one sample in a study of T cells during gluten challenge in celiac disease. TCRdb re-analysed the single-cell sequencing reads in MiXCR, keeping a single row per CDR3 protein. The sample contains fewer than 700 distinct CDR3 sequences, roughly 50% of which appear only once. The sample here was gluten-specific CD4+ T cells sorted from blood using tetramers, taken at baseline or on day 6, 14 or 28 of gluten challenge (not recorded which). The source of these receptors is a female donor with celiac disease. The CDR3 runs from the conserved cysteine through the conserved F or W. D genes are given only for firm matches. Size is stated for part of the rows, as once, few or many counts, or as a class when the clone is expanded.

V gene	clone size	J gene	CDR3 length	D gene	CDR3 protein	CDR3 DNA
TRBV5-1	-	TRBJ1-1	13	-	CASSLDPNTEAFF	TGCGCCAGCAGCTTGGACCCGAACACTGAAGCTTTCTTT
TRBV9	-	TRBJ2-2	13	-	CASNDDNTGELFF	TGTGCCAGCAACGATGATAACACCGGGGAGCTGTTTTTT
TRBV5-1	-	TRBJ2-3	14	-	CASSLDQGPDTQYF	TGCGCCAGCAGCTTGGACCAGGGCCCAGATACGCAGTATTTT
TRBV4-1	-	TRBJ2-4	16	-	CASSQVGTVAKNIQYF	TGCGCCAGCAGCCAAGTCGGAACGGTAGCCAAAAACATTCAGTACTTC
TRBV19	-	TRBJ2-1	16	TRBD2	CASTLTSGRSYNEQFF	TGTGCCAGTACTTTGACTAGCGGGAGGTCCTACAATGAGCAGTTCTTC
TRBV19	-	TRBJ2-3	13	-	CASSVDWADTQYF	TGTGCCAGTAGTGTCGACTGGGCAGATACGCAGTATTTT
TRBV27	-	TRBJ2-3	16	-	CASSWGSGGFTDTQYF	TGTGCCAGCAGTTGGGGAAGTGGCGGGTTCACAGATACGCAGTATTTT
TRBV14	few	TRBJ1-6	15	-	CASSQYTGYNSPLHF	TGTGCCAGCAGCCAGTATACAGGCTATAATTCACCCCTCCACTTT
TRBV29-1	large	TRBJ2-3	18	TRBD2	CSVVRLAGGPGDLDTQYF	TGCAGCGTTGTACGACTAGCGGGGGGGCCGGGTGATCTAGATACGCAGTATTTT
TRBV4-1	once	TRBJ2-7	15	-	CASSPRDELYYEQYF	TGCGCCAGCAGCCCTCGAGACGAACTTTACTACGAGCAGTACTTC
TRBV10-3	-	TRBJ2-1	16	TRBD2	CAISARRESSYNEQFF	TGTGCCATCAGTGCGCGGCGGGAGAGTTCCTACAATGAGCAGTTCTTC
TRBV6-1	few	TRBJ1-1	12	-	CASGYLNAEAFF	TGTGCCAGCGGATACCTTAACGCTGAAGCTTTCTTT
TRBV7-8	-	TRBJ1-6	14	TRBD1	CVSSSGQGSSPLHF	TGTGTCAGCAGCTCTGGACAGGGAAGTTCACCCCTCCACTTT
TRBV7-9	once	TRBJ1-2	17	TRBD1	CASSLSRGQGSNYGYTF	TGTGCCAGCAGCTTATCCCGGGGACAGGGGAGCAACTATGGCTACACCTTC
TRBV20-1	-	TRBJ2-1	14	TRBD2	CSANPGGSYNEQFF	TGCAGTGCCAATCCGGGAGGGTCCTACAATGAGCAGTTCTTC